This TCR beta chain was identified in a study of cytotoxic CD8 clonotypes in ibrutinib-treated CLL. Study-wide background: Response samples were taken after a median about twelve months of treatment, range 6 to 36.

Findings and caveats of the study: An increase in clonality occurred at ibrutinib response, followed by a return toward baseline at progression.

The repertoire was sequenced with immunoSEQ multiplex PCR; TCRdb's copy has only in-frame clones and lacks some. The sample includes about 140,000 clones, approximately 77% of them seen just once. CDR1 is SGHTA and CDR2 is FQGTGA in the germline V gene. V lost 2 bases and J 7 bases, leaving 19 bases between the germline ends. The CDR3 loop spans 16 amino acids. As to this clone: Its antigen is still unknown.

The gene calls are TRBV7-3 and TRBJ2-3; D may be TRBD1 or TRBD2 (6 bases each). The sequence derives from a human donor with chronic lymphocytic leukemia. Sequencing used PBMCs, obtained after 12 months of ibrutinib treatment. In DNA form, the CDR3 reads TGTGCCAGCAGCTTATTGGACCGAGGGGGGTACAATACGCAGTATTTT. Protein product: CASSLLDRGGYNTQYF.